Described below is a single T cell receptor (beta chain) sequence and its context. The antigen is undetermined. The donors were part of the validation cohort of 100 to 150 subjects. That cohort was separate from the first cohort, which comprised 666 subjects. These data are taken from a study of cytomegalovirus exposure and HLA in healthy donors. Points from the study as a whole: Investigators reported about 160 TCR beta chains as tied to cytomegalovirus. Subsequent analysis revealed that first-cohort TCR clusters tended to co-occur in the approximately 120 validation repertoires.

The data were produced by immunoSEQ multiplex PCR, yet TCRdb's version contains in-frame clones alone and is incomplete. There are roughly 73,000 clones in the sample; 85% to 95% occur only once, and approximately 3.5% lies in the top ten. What was sequenced was PBMCs. This clonotype was sampled from a man younger than 35 in good health and CMV-seronegative.

The CDR3 nucleotides read TGTGCCAGCAGACCCCTGGGCAGTACCTACGAGCAGTACTTC. Translated, it gives CASRPLGSTYEQYF. The genes are TRBV27 and TRBJ2-7; D remains unclear. CDR3 length equals 14 residues. V was clipped by 6 bases and J by 2 bases, with 14 bases between them. Germline loops: CDR1 MNHEY, CDR2 SMNVEV (reference sequence).